This TCR beta chain was obtained from a study of shared clonotypes between healthy human individuals. CDR1 is SGHNT and CDR2 is YYREEE in the germline V gene (reference sequence). This CDR3 has 16 residues. V dropped 0 bases and J dropped 3 bases, with 10 bases sitting between them. Replicate sorted-subset PCRs were loaded with around 0.2 ug DNA, roughly 33,000 T cell genomes. The assay was immunoSEQ multiplex PCR, and TCRdb's table has in-frame clones only and misses some. The profile covers some 2 million clones, with over 85% appearing a single time and 0.9% to 1.4% taken by the ten largest. CD45RO negativity and positive selection for CCR7 defined naive CD8 cells, a population that excluded terminally differentiated effector memory CD45RA+ cells.

The specimen was naive CD8+ T cells sorted from blood. The chain recombines TRBV5-4 with TRBJ2-6; no definite D call. This TCR derives from a man younger than 35 in good health. CDR3 in DNA: TGTGCCAGCAGCTTGGAGACGGGTTTTGGGGCCAACGTCCTGACTTTC. It encodes CASSLETGFGANVLTF.